This T cell receptor beta chain stems from a study of shared clonotypes between healthy human individuals. Study in general: For every donor, three CD4 naive, three CD4 memory, two CD8 naive and one CD8 memory plates were used.

150 to 250 ng DNA, 30,000 or so T cell genomes, went into each sorted-subset replicate PCR. Only in-frame clones appear in the TCRdb table, and some are missing; sequencing was by immunoSEQ multiplex PCR. This repertoire shows hundreds of thousands of clones, 73% found once; its top ten account for roughly 1.9%. The sequenced sample consisted of memory CD4+ T cells sorted from blood. As to subset: CD45RA-negative fraction. This clonotype originated in a woman aged 25 to 39 in good health.

The CDR3 DNA sequence: TGTGCCAGCTCACCACCTCAGGGCCTCGAATATGGCTACACCTTC. This translates into CASSPPQGLEYGYTF. The chain carries TRBV18 and TRBJ1-2, with D perhaps TRBD1 (5 bases). CDR1 and CDR2 (germline): KGHSH, LQKENI. The CDR3 extends over 15 amino acids. V gave up 0 bases and J gave up 5 bases, with 13 bases separating them.